The T cell receptor (beta chain) under discussion was sequenced for a study of T-cell reconstitution after alpha-beta-depleted transplantation in children. TCRbeta library construction was performed incorporating unique molecular identifiers. TCRdb re-called the PCR reads with MiXCR, one entry per CDR3 protein. The sample carries 350,000 to 450,000 distinct CDR3 sequences, 10% to 15% recorded once. CDR3 size: 13 residues. Between the trimmed V and J ends, which lost 8 bases and 4 bases, there was a span of 11 bases. This clonotype was obtained from a human donor who donated a stem cell graft to a child with Fanconi anemia. Sequenced here: PBMCs, sampled from the stem cell graft. The gene calls are TRBV12-3 or TRBV12-4 and TRBJ1-4, with a weak D call TRBD1 (6 bases). DNA for the CDR3: TGTGCCAGCCGGACAGAACTTAATGAAAAACTGTTTTTT. It codes for CASRTELNEKLFF.